This section outlines one TCR beta chain sequence together with its context. The entry originates in a study of blood T cell repertoires in COVID-19. Looking at the study overall: Researchers got acute and convalescent COVID-19 samples from the United States, Italy and Spain.

The CDR3 sequence is 16 residues long. V gave up 0 bases and J gave up 7 bases; unmatched junction bases: 12. Germline V gives CDR1 SGHDT, CDR2 YYEEEE. Original data processing: Quantification of nucleated cells was approximated via reference gene primer amplification. Assay used: immunoSEQ multiplex PCR; TCRdb lists only in-frame clones, some missing. The V and J calls and clone size are taken from that table; D and trimming were inferred from the DNA. The data contain 35,000 to 45,000 clones, 65% to 80% of them singletons. The rearrangement uses TRBV5-6 and TRBJ2-5; TRBD1 aligns across 7 bases. Sample: peripheral blood. This TCR was recovered from a man in his sixties with active COVID-19. CDR3 protein: CASSLGGQHLRGTQYF. The CDR3 region has the DNA TGTGCCAGCAGCTTGGGGGGACAGCACCTTCGGGGGACCCAGTACTTC.